This T cell receptor beta chain was identified in a study of shared clonotypes between healthy human individuals (dated by TCRdb to about 2020). Background on the whole study: The cohort included three men and a couple of women between 18 and 49 years of age. For each donor, CD4 naive and CD4 memory were each run on three plates, CD8 naive on two plates, and CD8 memory on one plate. Blood TCR repertoires of five healthy adults were deeply sequenced to estimate repertoire size and the extent of clonotype sharing between individuals. Libraries were prepared and TCR repertoires were sequenced by different laboratories using diverse techniques, in order to increase sequencing depth and limit assay-specific biases. Per donor, leukapheresis produced somewhere between about 0.94 and 10 billion PBMCs. General conclusions and limits of the study: Compared with non-shared clonotypes, clonotypes shared by all four sorted-subset donors had higher generation probabilities. The small number of donors limited the genetic and exposure-history diversity represented. Sampling was restricted to blood, and TCR repertoires in tissues likely differ from the TCR repertoires found in blood. Based on pairwise subsampling, the degree of clonotype sharing among donors was expected to be affected by sequencing depth. Rarefaction of sorted-subset datasets indicated incomplete sequencing despite the large sequencing depth. Across a handful of donors, roughly 5% of naive CD4, 3% to 3.5% of naive CD8, about 2.3% of memory CD4, and approximately 0.4% of memory CD8 clonotypes were shared. Naive subsets generally had larger estimated clonotype richness than memory subsets.

The germline ends are 16 bases apart after V is trimmed by 7 bases and J by 4 bases. CDR1 and CDR2 were assigned from the germline V gene (reference sequence) as LNHDA and SQIVND. The CDR3 covers 15 residues, taking in both the cysteine and the phenylalanine. The entry retains the CDR3 DNA only, 45 bases that are in frame from base 1. Donors were healthy HIV-negative adults with no recently reported acute infections or vaccinations. Every donor was a Caucasian adult residing in Nashville, Tennessee, USA. Magnetic negative selection was used to enrich CD4+ T cells, after which naive cells were positively selected on CD45RA and the negative fraction became the memory subset. Blood was collected by leukapheresis, and PBMCs were isolated by Ficoll-Histopaque density gradient centrifugation and then cryopreserved in liquid nitrogen vapor phase. Purity and quantity of every magnetically sorted T cell population were checked by analytical flow cytometry. Each sorted fraction had its genomic DNA isolated and then quantified by UV absorbance on a Nanodrop 2000c.

TCR CDR3 regions were amplified from genomic DNA by multiplex PCR using the deep immunoSEQ assay. Extracted genomic DNA from each cell subset was distributed evenly across all wells of several immunoSEQ 96-well plates, and each plate was treated as a replicate. For sorted subsets, around 200 ng genomic DNA, equal to about 30,000 T cell genomes, was loaded into each replicate PCR. Purified libraries were measured with a Qubit 3.0 fluorometer, size-checked on a Bioanalyzer 2100, and measured again with the KAPA Library Quantification kit. Every immunoSEQ 96-well plate was sequenced on a dedicated single-read 150-cycle Illumina NextSeq 550 flow cell. From the authors' description of their analysis: The immunoSEQ output contained only junctional sequences without quality scores, so filtering could not match that applied to full-length reads. To assign V/J genes and CDR3, sequences were annotated using PyIR, a Python wrapper for IgBLAST v1.9, with IMGT germline references. Reads were removed for weak V/J assignments (E-value above 1e-6), missing CDR3, stop codons, out-of-frame junctions, or ambiguous translated residues. V3J clonotypes were defined as sequences sharing an identical inferred V gene, J gene, and CDR3 amino acid sequence. To compute the percentage overlap between repertoires, the number of shared unique clonotypes was divided by the size of the smaller repertoire. Three approaches were used to assess repertoire richness: RTK rarefaction, the Chao1 estimator, and Recon v2.1 estimates of unobserved clonotypes. Generation probabilities for all TCRbeta clonotypes obtained by the gDNA method from several donors were computed using OLGA. TCRdb limited this immuneACCESS table to in-frame rearrangements with V and J called. A share of clones is missing; checked studies link under half to unresolved V genes, and the rest is unexplained. That table furnishes V, J and clone size, whereas the DNA furnished D and trimming. This sample has hundreds of thousands of clones in its table, and around 78% of those were observed once. 1.5% to 2% of the sample comes from the top ten.

This clone showed up just a few times. The antigen this receptor binds is unknown. Per-base quality was not reported, and no clone a single base away is much larger than it. This receptor was taken from a woman aged 25-40 years in good health. The sample consisted of memory CD4+ T cells sorted from blood. The cell subset or site label of this sample denotes: CD45RA-negative fraction. Rearrangement joined TRBV19 to TRBJ1-4; the D gene lacks a confident call. The CDR3 amino acid sequence is: CASNGRGVGNEKLFF. The DNA is as follows: TGTGCCAGTAATGGACGGGGAGTTGGTAATGAAAAACTGTTTTTT.